This is a list of T cell receptor beta chains from one sample in a study of T cells in tuberculosis. The repertoire was sequenced with immunoSEQ multiplex PCR; TCRdb's copy has only in-frame clones and lacks some. The data show around 30,000 clones, with almost 90% seen just once and 5.5% to 7.5% held by the top ten. The sequencing input was PBMCs. The receptor source for this set is a donor aged 10-29 years with latent tuberculosis or without tuberculosis infection. Both conserved end residues are part of each CDR3. The D gene is left open where the match is weak. Some rows have no size entry. The others give once, few or many, or a class for an expanded clone.

>TRBV6-5|TRBJ1-1|NA|NA
CASSYFPAGEDEAFF
TGTGCCAGCAGTTACTTCCCGGCCGGGGAAGATGAAGCTTTCTTT
>TRBV5-6|TRBJ2-1|once|TRBD2
CASSLLAGSSYNEQFF
TGTGCCAGCAGCTTACTAGCGGGGAGCTCCTACAATGAGCAGTTCTTC
>TRBV9|TRBJ2-5|once|NA
CASSAGQSPQETQYF
TGTGCCAGCAGCGCCGGACAGTCTCCCCAAGAGACCCAGTACTTC
>TRBV27|TRBJ1-2|once|TRBD1
CASSPNQGGGYGYTF
TGTGCCAGCAGCCCAAACCAGGGGGGTGGCTATGGCTACACCTTC
>TRBV27|TRBJ2-1|NA|TRBD2
CASSLTSGANNEQFF
TGTGCCAGCAGTTTGACTAGCGGGGCCAACAATGAGCAGTTCTTC
>TRBV12-5|TRBJ2-2|NA|NA
CASATGGTGELFF
TGTGCTAGTGCTACCGGAGGAACCGGGGAGCTGTTTTTT
>TRBV27|TRBJ2-1|NA|NA
CASSSKAGFSYNEQFF
TGTGCCAGCAGTTCCAAGGCAGGTTTTTCCTACAATGAGCAGTTCTTC
>TRBV7-2|TRBJ2-3|NA|TRBD1
CASRQSRGDTQYF
TGTGCCAGCAGACAGAGCAGGGGGGATACGCAGTATTTT
>TRBV28|TRBJ1-1|NA|NA
CASSWWGGTEAFF
TGTGCCAGCAGTTGGTGGGGAGGAACTGAAGCTTTCTTT
>TRBV28|TRBJ2-1|NA|NA
CASSPSRGGGLFNEQFF
TGTGCCAGCAGTCCCTCTCGTGGAGGGGGCCTCTTCAATGAGCAGTTCTTC
>TRBV5-4|TRBJ2-1|once|TRBD2
CASSPLAGGPKEQFF
TGTGCCAGCAGCCCACTAGCGGGGGGGCCTAAGGAGCAGTTCTTC
>TRBV19|TRBJ1-5|NA|NA
CASSMVGGRNQPQHF
TGTGCCAGTAGTATGGTAGGGGGACGCAATCAGCCCCAGCATTTT
>TRBV19|TRBJ1-5|NA|TRBD1
CASRTGGRGNQPQHF
TGTGCCAGTAGAACAGGGGGCCGGGGCAATCAGCCCCAGCATTTT
>TRBV18|TRBJ1-2|NA|NA
CASSPPAGSDYGYTF
TGTGCCAGCTCACCACCGGCGGGGAGCGACTATGGCTACACCTTC
>TRBV2|TRBJ1-4|NA|NA
CASGSGWEKLFF
TGTGCCAGCGGGTCGGGTTGGGAAAAACTGTTTTTT
>TRBV11-2|TRBJ2-3|NA|NA
CASSLGLSIPPTQYF
TGTGCCAGCAGCTTAGGCCTTAGTATCCCCCCGACGCAGTATTTT
>TRBV28|TRBJ2-5|NA|NA
CASSPLRSQETQYF
TGTGCCAGCAGCCCCCTGCGGAGCCAAGAGACCCAGTACTTC
>TRBV6-5|TRBJ1-6|NA|TRBD1
CASSRKGQGFASLHF
TGTGCCAGCAGTAGGAAAGGACAGGGCTTCGCGTCCCTCCACTTT
>TRBV7-8|TRBJ2-3|NA|NA
CASSFIGGSGTDTQYF
TGTGCCAGCAGCTTTATTGGAGGGTCGGGAACAGATACGCAGTATTTT
>TRBV10-1|TRBJ1-1|NA|NA
CASTGQTNTEAFF
TGCGCCAGCACTGGACAGACGAACACTGAAGCTTTCTTT
>TRBV28|TRBJ2-2|NA|NA
CASSLSGITGELFF
TGTGCCAGCAGTTTGTCAGGCATCACCGGGGAGCTGTTTTTT
>TRBV4-1|TRBJ2-5|NA|NA
CASSPLQSSQETQYF
TGCGCCAGCAGCCCGTTACAGAGCTCACAAGAGACCCAGTACTTC
>TRBV7-9|TRBJ2-2|NA|TRBD1
CASRNDRAVGGELFF
TGTGCCAGCCGAAATGACAGGGCAGTAGGCGGGGAGCTGTTTTTT
>TRBV2|TRBJ2-4|once|NA
CASREELARRGNIQYF
TGTGCCAGCAGGGAAGAGCTAGCGAGGAGAGGGAACATTCAGTACTTC
>TRBV6-4|TRBJ2-7|NA|NA
CASSDSRQTYEQYF
TGTGCCAGCAGTGACTCGAGGCAGACCTACGAGCAGTACTTC
>TRBV5-1|TRBJ2-3|NA|NA
CASSLAMTDTQYF
TGCGCCAGCAGCTTGGCCATGACAGATACGCAGTATTTT
>TRBV19|TRBJ2-7|NA|NA
CASSFRGEQYF
TGTGCCAGTAGTTTCAGGGGCGAGCAGTACTTC
>TRBV6-1|TRBJ1-3|NA|NA
CASSEAEASGNTIYF
TGTGCCAGCAGTGAAGCTGAGGCCTCTGGAAACACCATATATTTT
>TRBV6-1|TRBJ2-5|once|TRBD1
CASSATGGIQETQYF
TGTGCCAGCAGTGCGACAGGGGGGATTCAAGAGACCCAGTACTTC
>TRBV19|TRBJ2-1|once|TRBD2
CASSSRRGGSSYNEQFF
TGTGCCAGTAGTAGCCGACGGGGGGGGAGCTCCTACAATGAGCAGTTCTTC
>TRBV7-2|TRBJ2-5|NA|NA
CASSREYQETQYF
TGTGCCAGCAGTAGGGAGTACCAAGAGACCCAGTACTTC
>TRBV27|TRBJ1-6|NA|NA
CASSPRSVNSPLHF
TGTGCCAGCAGTCCTCGCAGTGTTAATTCACCCCTCCACTTT
>TRBV5-8|TRBJ2-7|NA|TRBD2
CASSLVRLTRGRYEQYF
TGTGCCAGCAGCTTAGTTAGATTGACCCGCGGGAGATACGAGCAGTACTTC
>TRBV11-2|TRBJ2-3|NA|NA
CASSLRLDRGTDTQYF
TGTGCCAGCAGCTTAAGACTCGACCGGGGGACAGATACGCAGTATTTT
>TRBV7-2|TRBJ1-2|once|TRBD1
CASSPGTGNGYTF
TGTGCCAGCAGCCCCGGGACAGGGAATGGCTACACCTTC
>TRBV7-8|TRBJ1-3|NA|NA
CASSHRRSSGNTIYF
TGTGCCAGCAGCCACAGGAGAAGCTCTGGAAACACCATATATTTT
>TRBV11-2|TRBJ2-5|once|NA
CASSLSGTGEETQYF
TGTGCCAGCAGCCTCTCCGGGACGGGGGAAGAGACCCAGTACTTC
>TRBV6-5|TRBJ1-4|NA|NA
CASSRIGGKLFF
TGTGCCAGCAGTAGGATCGGAGGAAAACTGTTTTTT
>TRBV2|TRBJ2-1|NA|NA
CASALGAYNEQFF
TGTGCCAGCGCCCTAGGTGCCTACAATGAGCAGTTCTTC
>TRBV7-9|TRBJ2-6|NA|TRBD1
CASSLFTGASSGANVLTF
TGTGCCAGCAGCTTATTTACAGGGGCCTCCTCTGGGGCCAACGTCCTGACTTTC